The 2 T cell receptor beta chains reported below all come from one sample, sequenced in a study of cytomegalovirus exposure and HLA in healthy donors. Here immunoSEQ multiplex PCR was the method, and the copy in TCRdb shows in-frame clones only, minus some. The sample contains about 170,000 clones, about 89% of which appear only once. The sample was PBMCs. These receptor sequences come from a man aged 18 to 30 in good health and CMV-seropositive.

CDR3 sequence: CASSTVAMAGGREQYF. The DNA of the CDR3 is TGTGCCAGCAGCACCGTTGCTATGGCGGGAGGGAGGGAGCAGTACTTC. The V call is TRBV11-2, the J call TRBJ2-7; 9 bases fit TRBD2. The CDR3 runs 16 residues. V shed 5 bases and J 7 bases; nucleotides not matched to a gene: 15. Germline V gene data show CDR1 as SGHAT and CDR2 as FQNNGV.

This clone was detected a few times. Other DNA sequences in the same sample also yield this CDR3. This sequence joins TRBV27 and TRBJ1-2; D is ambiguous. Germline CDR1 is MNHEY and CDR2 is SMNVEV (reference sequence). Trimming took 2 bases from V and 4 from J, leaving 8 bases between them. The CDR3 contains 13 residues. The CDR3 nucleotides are TGTGCCAGCAGTTTAATGGGAGGCTATGGCTACACCTTC. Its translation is CASSLMGGYGYTF.